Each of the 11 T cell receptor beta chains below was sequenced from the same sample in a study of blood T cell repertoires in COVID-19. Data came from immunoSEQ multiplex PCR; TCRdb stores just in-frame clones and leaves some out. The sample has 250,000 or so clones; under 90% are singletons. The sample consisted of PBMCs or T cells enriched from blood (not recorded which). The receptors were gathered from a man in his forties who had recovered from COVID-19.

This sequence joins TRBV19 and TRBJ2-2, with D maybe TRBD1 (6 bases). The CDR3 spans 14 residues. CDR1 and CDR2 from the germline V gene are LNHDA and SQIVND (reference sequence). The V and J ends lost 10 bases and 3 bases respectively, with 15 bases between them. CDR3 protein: CATSDRFHTGELFF. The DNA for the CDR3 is TGTGCCACTTCAGACAGGTTCCACACCGGGGAGCTGTTTTTT.

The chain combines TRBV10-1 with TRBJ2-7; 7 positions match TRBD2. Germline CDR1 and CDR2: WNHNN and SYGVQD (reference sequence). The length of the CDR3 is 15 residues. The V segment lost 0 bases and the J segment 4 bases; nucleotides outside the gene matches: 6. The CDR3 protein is CASSESGGCIYEQYF. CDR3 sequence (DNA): TGCGCCAGCAGTGAGTCGGGGGGGTGTATTTACGAGCAGTACTTC.

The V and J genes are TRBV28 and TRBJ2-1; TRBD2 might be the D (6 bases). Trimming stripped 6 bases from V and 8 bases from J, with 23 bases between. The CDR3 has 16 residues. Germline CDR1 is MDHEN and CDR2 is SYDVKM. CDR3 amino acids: CASSISGLPFIYEQFF. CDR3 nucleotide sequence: TGTGCCAGCAGCATATCCGGACTACCATTTATCTATGAGCAGTTCTTC.

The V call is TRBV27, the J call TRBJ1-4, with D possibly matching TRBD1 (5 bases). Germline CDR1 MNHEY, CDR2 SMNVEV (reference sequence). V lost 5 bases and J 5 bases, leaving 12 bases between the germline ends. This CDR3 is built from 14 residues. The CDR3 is CASSTGLRNEKLFF. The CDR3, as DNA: TGTGCCAGCAGTACGGGACTGAGAAATGAAAAACTGTTTTTT.

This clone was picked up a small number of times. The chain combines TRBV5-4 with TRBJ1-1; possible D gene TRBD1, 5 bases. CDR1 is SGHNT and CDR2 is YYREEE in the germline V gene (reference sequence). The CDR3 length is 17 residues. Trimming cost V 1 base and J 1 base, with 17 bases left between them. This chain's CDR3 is CASSLLRQGNKNTEAFF. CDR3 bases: TGTGCCAGCAGCTTGTTAAGGCAGGGCAACAAGAACACTGAAGCTTTCTTT.

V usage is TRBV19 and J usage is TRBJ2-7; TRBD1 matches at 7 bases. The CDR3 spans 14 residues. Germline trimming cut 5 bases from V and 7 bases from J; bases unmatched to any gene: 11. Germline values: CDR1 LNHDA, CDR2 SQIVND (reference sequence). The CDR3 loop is CASSQTGSFWEQYF. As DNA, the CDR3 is TGTGCCAGTAGTCAGACAGGGTCCTTCTGGGAGCAGTACTTC.

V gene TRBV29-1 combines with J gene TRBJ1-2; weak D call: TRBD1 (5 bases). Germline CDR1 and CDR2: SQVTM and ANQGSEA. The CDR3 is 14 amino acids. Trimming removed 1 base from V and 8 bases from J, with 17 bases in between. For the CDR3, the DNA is TGCAGCGTTGAAGCCCGCGCGGGGGTCAGGGGCTACACCTTC. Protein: CSVEARAGVRGYTF. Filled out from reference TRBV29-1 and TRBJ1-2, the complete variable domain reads SAVISQKPSRDICQRGTSLTIQCQVDSQVTMMFWYRQQPGQSLTLIATANQGSEATYESGFVIDKFPISRPNLTFSTLTVSNMSPEDSSIYLCSVEARAGVRGYTFGSGTRLTVV.

DNA of the CDR3: TGTGCCAGCAGGAAGGCAACTAGCGGGGGGGCGGGGGATACGCAGTATTTT. Protein product: CASRKATSGGAGDTQYF. The chain carries TRBV2 and TRBJ2-3; 13 bases are a match to TRBD2. Per germline, CDR1 SNHLY and CDR2 FYNNEI. The CDR3 consists of 17 residues. V trimming: 6 bases; J trimming: 6 bases; junction bases outside the gene matches: 12. Full variable domain (missing parts from reference TRBV2 and TRBJ2-3): EPEVTQTPSHQVTQMGQEVILRCVPISNHLYFYWYRQILGQKVEFLVSFYNNEISEKSEIFDDQFSVERPDGSNFTLKIRSTKLEDSAMYFCASRKATSGGAGDTQYFGPGTRLTVL.

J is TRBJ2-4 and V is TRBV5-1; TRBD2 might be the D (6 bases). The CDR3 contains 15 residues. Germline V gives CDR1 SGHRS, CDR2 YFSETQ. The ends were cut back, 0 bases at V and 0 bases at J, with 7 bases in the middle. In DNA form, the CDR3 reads TGCGCCAGCAGCTTGGTGCGGGGAGCCAAAAACATTCAGTACTTC. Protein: CASSLVRGAKNIQYF.

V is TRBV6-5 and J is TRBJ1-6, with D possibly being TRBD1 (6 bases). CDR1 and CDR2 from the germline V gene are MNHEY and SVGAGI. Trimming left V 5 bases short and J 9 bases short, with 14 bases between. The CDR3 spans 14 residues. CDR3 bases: TGTGCCAGCAGTCCCAACAGGGAACGTTCACCCCTCCACTTT. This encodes CASSPNRERSPLHF.

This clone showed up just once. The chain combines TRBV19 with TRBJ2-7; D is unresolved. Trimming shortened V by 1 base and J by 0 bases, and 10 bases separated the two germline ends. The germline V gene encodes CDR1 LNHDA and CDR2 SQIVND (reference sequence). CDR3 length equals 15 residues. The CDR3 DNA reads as TGTGCCAGTAGTATAGCGGCGGCTAGCTCCTACGAGCAGTACTTC. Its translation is CASSIAAASSYEQYF.